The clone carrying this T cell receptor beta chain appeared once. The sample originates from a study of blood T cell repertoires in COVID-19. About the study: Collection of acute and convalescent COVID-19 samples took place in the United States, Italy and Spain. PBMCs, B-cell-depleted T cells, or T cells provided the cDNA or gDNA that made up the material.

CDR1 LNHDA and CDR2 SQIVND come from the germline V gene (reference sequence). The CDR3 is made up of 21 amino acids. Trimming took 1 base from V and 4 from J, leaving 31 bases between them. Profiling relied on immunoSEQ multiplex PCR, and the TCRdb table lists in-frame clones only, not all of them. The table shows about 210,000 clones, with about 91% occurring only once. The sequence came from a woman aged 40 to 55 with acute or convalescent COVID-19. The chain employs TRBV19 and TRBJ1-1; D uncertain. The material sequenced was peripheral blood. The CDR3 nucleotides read TGTGCCAGTAGTATAGGGCCCGTTTGGCGCAAGCAGTCGGGAGGGAGCACTGAAGCTTTCTTT. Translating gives CASSIGPVWRKQSGGSTEAFF.